This passage covers 18 T cell receptor beta chains from one sample sequenced in a study of CD8 T cells in Susac syndrome. Random hexamers were used to reverse transcribe roughly 0.45 to 1 ug of RNA. TCRdb reanalysed the immunoSEQ multiplex PCR reads using MiXCR and keeps one entry per CDR3 protein. Among 150,000 to 160,000 distinct CDR3 sequences listed, around 95% were seen once. Specimen: CD8+ T cells from PBMCs. The receptors here all came from a human donor with multiple sclerosis.

This CDR3 reads CASSLDYLQETQYF. The CDR3 DNA reads TGTGCCAGCAGCTTAGACTACCTGCAAGAGACCCAGTACTTC. The rearrangement links TRBV7-9 to TRBJ2-5; D is undetermined. V shed 1 base and J shed 2 bases, with 8 bases lying between them. CDR3 length: 14 residues. CDR1 is SEHNR, CDR2 FQNEAQ, per germline (reference sequence).

This rearrangement joins TRBV4-1 to TRBJ1-1; tentative D call: TRBD1 (5 bases). Germline CDR1 MGHRA, CDR2 YSYEKL. This CDR3 has 14 amino acids. Trimming took off 0 bases at V and 7 bases at J, with 12 bases between the two ends. The CDR3 nucleotides are TGCGCCAGCAGCCAAGAAAAGGGGCTTGATGAAGCTTTCTTT. Encoded protein: CASSQEKGLDEAFF.

The chain combines TRBV2 with TRBJ1-2; 9 positions agree with TRBD1. The CDR3 contains 14 residues. CDR1 and CDR2 (germline): SNHLY, FYNNEI. J gave up 6 bases and V 3 bases, and 5 bases lay outside the gene matches. CDR3 nucleotides: TGTGCCAGCAGTGACGACGACAGGGGGGATGGCTACACCTTC. This sequence encodes CASSDDDRGDGYTF.

CDR3 in amino acids: CASGLPDSQETQYF. In DNA, the CDR3 is TGTGCTAGTGGTCTCCCGGACTCCCAAGAGACCCAGTACTTC. The chain links TRBV12-5 to TRBJ2-5, with TRBD2 as a possible D gene (5 bases). The V and J ends lost 5 bases and 1 base respectively, with 11 bases between them. CDR3 size: 14 residues. Germline V gene data show CDR1 as LGHNT and CDR2 as FRNRAP.

The chain uses TRBV7-8 and TRBJ2-5; 13 nucleotides match TRBD2. The CDR3 runs to 16 residues. The germline V gene encodes CDR1 SGHVS and CDR2 FQNEAQ. V lost 3 bases and J lost 2; bases outside the gene matches: 3. The CDR3 DNA sequence: TGTGCCAGCAGCTTGACTAGCGGGGGGAGACAAGAGACCCAGTACTTC. It translates to CASSLTSGGRQETQYF.

The chain uses TRBV7-9 and TRBJ1-2, with D perhaps matching TRBD1 (6 bases). The V gene's germline CDR1 is SEHNR and CDR2 FQNEAQ (reference sequence). This CDR3 has 13 amino acids. The V and J ends lost 5 bases and 2 bases respectively, with 9 bases between them. The CDR3 bases are TGTGCCAGCAGCCACAGGGACAACTATGGCTACACCTTC. It specifies CASSHRDNYGYTF.

The chain uses TRBV20-1 and TRBJ1-2, with TRBD1 identical over 7 bases. Trimming removed 0 bases from V and 5 bases from J; junction bases left unmatched: 12. Germline CDR1 DFQATT, CDR2 SNEGSKA (reference sequence). The CDR3 covers 16 residues. In nucleotides, the CDR3 is TGCAGTGCTAGAGATCTATCGGGACAGAGGCCTTATGGCTACACCTTC. Its translation: CSARDLSGQRPYGYTF.

This clonotype has a single count. The V gene is TRBV20-1, the J gene TRBJ2-3; 9 bases map to TRBD2. The germline V gene encodes CDR1 DFQATT and CDR2 SNEGSKA (reference sequence). After removal of 3 bases from V and 6 bases from J, the junction contained 10 bases not matched to a gene. CDR3 length equals 15 residues. The CDR3 DNA follows: TGCAGTGCTAGCGAGGACGCGGGGGGGCGTGATACGCAGTATTTT. This sequence encodes CSASEDAGGRDTQYF.

V is TRBV29-1 and J is TRBJ2-3; no definite D call. CDR3 size: 14 residues. The germline gives CDR1 SQVTM, CDR2 ANQGSEA. Trimming cost V 8 bases and J 2 bases, with 17 bases left between them. CDR3 nucleotides: TGCAGCTACTCCCCCAGCAGATACACAGATACGCAGTATTTT. Translation gives CSYSPSRYTDTQYF.

This sequence joins TRBV20-1 and TRBJ2-7; 8 positions match TRBD1. This CDR3 spans 13 amino acids. Germline values: CDR1 DFQATT, CDR2 SNEGSKA (reference sequence). Trimming at V came to 0 bases and at J to 6 bases, leaving 4 bases not matched to a gene. CDR3 region: CSARDRGLSEQYF. The DNA of the CDR3 is TGCAGTGCTAGAGACAGGGGGCTCAGCGAGCAGTACTTC.

CDR3 nucleotide sequence: TGCGCCAGCAGTCACCTGCAGGGTTGGGAAACTGAAGCTTTCTTT. It yields the protein CASSHLQGWETEAFF. The J gene is TRBJ1-1, the V gene TRBV23-1; possible D gene TRBD1, 5 bases. TRBV23-1 is an open reading frame, and its role is uncertain. Trimming cost V 3 bases and J 5 bases, with 16 bases left between them. The CDR3 has 15 residues.

The chain couples TRBV7-9 to TRBJ2-7; 7 bases match TRBD1. This CDR3 has 13 residues. The ends lost 5 bases at V and 1 base at J; junction bases unmatched: 2. The germline CDR1 and CDR2 sequences are SEHNR and FQNEAQ (reference sequence). CDR3 DNA: TGTGCCAGCAGCCCGACAGGGTCCTACGAGCAGTACTTC. Its translation is CASSPTGSYEQYF.

The chain combines TRBV5-1 with TRBJ2-6, with D perhaps TRBD2 (5 bases). Trimming left V 1 base short and J 2 bases short, with 16 bases between. The CDR3 covers 18 residues. Germline V gene sequence: CDR1 SGHRS, CDR2 YFSETQ. The CDR3 sequence: CASSLTAAERAGANVLTF. CDR3 coding DNA: TGCGCCAGCAGCTTGACAGCGGCCGAAAGAGCTGGGGCCAACGTCCTGACTTTC.

The chain uses TRBV3-1 and TRBJ1-1, with unresolved D. With 4 bases removed from V and 0 bases from J, the gap between germline ends came to 6 bases. Germline CDR1 reads LGHDT; CDR2 reads YNNKEL (reference sequence). CDR3 length equals 13 residues. The chain's CDR3 is CASSRKLNTEAFF. The DNA for the CDR3 is TGTGCCAGCAGCCGAAAGTTGAACACTGAAGCTTTCTTT.

V usage is TRBV2 and J usage is TRBJ1-4; TRBD1 is a possible D gene (6 bases). V dropped 5 bases and J dropped 1 base, with 11 bases sitting between them. In germline, CDR1 is SNHLY, CDR2 FYNNEI. The CDR3 is 15 residues long. CDR3 region: CASSLTGRTNEKLFF. The CDR3 nucleotides read TGTGCCAGCAGTCTCACAGGGAGAACTAATGAAAAACTGTTTTTT. The full variable domain, in which reference TRBV2 and TRBJ1-4 provide the parts outside the CDR3, is EPEVTQTPSHQVTQMGQEVILRCVPISNHLYFYWYRQILGQKVEFLVSFYNNEISEKSEIFDDQFSVERPDGSNFTLKIRSTKLEDSAMYFCASSLTGRTNEKLFFGSGTQLSVL.

The genes are TRBV7-2 and TRBJ2-7; 10 positions match TRBD2. This CDR3 contains 13 residues. V trimming: 5 bases; J trimming: 3 bases; junction bases outside the gene matches: 1. The germline CDR1 and CDR2 sequences are SGHTA and FQGNSA. CDR3 protein: CASSTSGDYEQYV. CDR3 coding DNA: TGTGCCAGCAGCACTAGCGGGGACTACGAGCAGTACGTC.

The V call is TRBV6-6, the J call TRBJ2-1; no reliable D call. CDR3 length equals 13 residues. V was trimmed by 2 bases and J by 4 bases, leaving 6 bases between them. In germline, CDR1 is MNHNY, CDR2 SVGAGI (reference sequence). The CDR3 coding sequence is TGTGCCAGCAGTTACCTAACGTACAATGAGCAGTTCTTC. Its protein product is CASSYLTYNEQFF.

This clonotype occurred a few times. The chain employs TRBV27 and TRBJ2-1; 9 bases are shared with TRBD2. CDR3 length equals 16 residues. Per the germline V gene, CDR1 is MNHEY and CDR2 is SMNVEV (reference sequence). V shed 0 bases, J shed 0 bases, and the junction held 0 bases outside the gene matches. In DNA, the CDR3 is TGTGCCAGCAGTTTATCTAGCGGGAGCTCCTACAATGAGCAGTTCTTC. Amino acid sequence: CASSLSSGSSYNEQFF.